The source of this T cell receptor beta chain is a study of PD-1 blockade in classical Hodgkin lymphoma. The assay was immunoSEQ multiplex PCR, and TCRdb's table has in-frame clones only and misses some. The profile shows about 64,000 clones, less than 95% of them singletons. The CDR3 loop spans 14 amino acids. With 6 bases clipped from V and 3 bases from J, the junction kept 5 bases outside the gene matches. CDR1 is MNHEY and CDR2 is SVGAGI in the germline V gene. This sample's time point: cycle 4 day 1 (C4D1), after less than 7 weeks of nivolumab. Each of the patients experienced relapse following autologous stem cell transplantation, and their brentuximab vedotin exposure differed.

The V call is TRBV6-5, the J call TRBJ1-2; TRBD1 matches at 9 bases. This clonotype was obtained from a human donor with classical Hodgkin lymphoma. Sample: peripheral blood mononuclear cells (PBMCs), taken before the fourth cycle of nivolumab. DNA of the CDR3: TGTGCCAGCAGCCTCGACAGGGGGGACTATGGCTACACCTTC. This encodes CASSLDRGDYGYTF.